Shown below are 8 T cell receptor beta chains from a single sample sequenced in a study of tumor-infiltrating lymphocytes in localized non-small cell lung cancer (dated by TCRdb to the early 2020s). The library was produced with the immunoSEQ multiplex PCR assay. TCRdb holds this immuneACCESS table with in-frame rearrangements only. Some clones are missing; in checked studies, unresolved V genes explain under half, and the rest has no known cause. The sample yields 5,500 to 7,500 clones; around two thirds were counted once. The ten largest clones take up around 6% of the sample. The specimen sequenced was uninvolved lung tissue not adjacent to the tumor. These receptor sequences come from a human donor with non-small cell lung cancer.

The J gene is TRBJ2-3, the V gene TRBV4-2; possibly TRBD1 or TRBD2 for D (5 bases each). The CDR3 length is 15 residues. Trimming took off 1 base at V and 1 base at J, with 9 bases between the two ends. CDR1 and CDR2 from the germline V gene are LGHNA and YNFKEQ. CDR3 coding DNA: TGTGCCAGCAGCCAAGGGGACGCCGGCACAGATACGCAGTATTTT. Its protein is CASSQGDAGTDTQYF.

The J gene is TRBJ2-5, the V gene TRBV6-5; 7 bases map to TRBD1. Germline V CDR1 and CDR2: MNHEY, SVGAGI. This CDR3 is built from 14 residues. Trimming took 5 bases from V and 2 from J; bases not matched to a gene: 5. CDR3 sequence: CASSRDSFQETQYF. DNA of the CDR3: TGTGCCAGCAGTCGGGACAGCTTTCAAGAGACCCAGTACTTC.

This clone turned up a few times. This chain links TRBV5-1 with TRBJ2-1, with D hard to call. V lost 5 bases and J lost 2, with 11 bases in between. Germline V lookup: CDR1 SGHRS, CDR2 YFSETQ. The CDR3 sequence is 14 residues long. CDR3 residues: CASRSAETYNEQFF. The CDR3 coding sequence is TGCGCCAGCAGGTCGGCGGAGACCTACAATGAGCAGTTCTTC.

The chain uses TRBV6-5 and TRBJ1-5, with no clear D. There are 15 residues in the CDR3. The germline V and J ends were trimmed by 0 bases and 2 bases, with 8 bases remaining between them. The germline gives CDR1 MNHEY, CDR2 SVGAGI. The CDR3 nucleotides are TGTGCCAGCAGTTACTCGATTGGGGGCAATCAGCCCCAGCATTTT. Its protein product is CASSYSIGGNQPQHF.

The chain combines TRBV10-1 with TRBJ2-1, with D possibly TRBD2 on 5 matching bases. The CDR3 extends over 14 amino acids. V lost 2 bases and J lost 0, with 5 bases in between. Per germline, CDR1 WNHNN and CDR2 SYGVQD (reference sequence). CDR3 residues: CASSESGSYNEQFF. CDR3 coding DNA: TGCGCCAGCAGTGAGAGCGGCTCCTACAATGAGCAGTTCTTC.

The CDR3 sequence: CASRLGAVVGRYYGYTF. CDR3 in DNA: TGTGCAAGTCGCTTAGGCGCCGTGGTGGGACGATACTATGGCTACACCTTC. The rearrangement uses TRBV12-2 and TRBJ1-2. TRBV12-2 is a listed pseudogene. The CDR3 runs to 17 residues.

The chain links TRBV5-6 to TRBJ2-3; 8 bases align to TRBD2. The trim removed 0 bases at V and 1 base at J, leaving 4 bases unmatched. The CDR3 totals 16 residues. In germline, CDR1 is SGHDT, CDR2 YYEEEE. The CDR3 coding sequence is TGTGCCAGCAGCTTGGCGGGGGGGCAGGGCACAGATACGCAGTATTTT. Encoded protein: CASSLAGGQGTDTQYF. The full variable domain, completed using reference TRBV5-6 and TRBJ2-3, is DAGVTQSPTHLIKTRGQQVTLRCSPKSGHDTVSWYQQALGQGPQFIFQYYEEEERQRGNFPDRFSGHQFPNYSSELNVNALLLGDSALYLCASSLAGGQGTDTQYFGPGTRLTVL.

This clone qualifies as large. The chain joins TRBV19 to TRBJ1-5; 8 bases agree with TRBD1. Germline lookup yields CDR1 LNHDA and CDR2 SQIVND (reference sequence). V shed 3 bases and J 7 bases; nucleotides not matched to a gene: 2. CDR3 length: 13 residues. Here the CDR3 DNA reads TGTGCCAGTAGTATGGACAGGGACCAGCCCCAGCATTTT. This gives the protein CASSMDRDQPQHF.